This TCR beta chain was observed in a study of CD8+CD57+ T cells in acquired aplastic anemia. Study conclusions and caveats: Comparison of patients with controls identified approximately 28 shared CD8+ CDR3 sequences.

In regard to this clonotype: The antigen remains unidentified.

CD8+CD57+ cell expansion, shown by flow cytometry, had occurred in the patients selected for sequencing. Genomic DNA was employed as the template in profiling TCR beta VDJ and CDR3. TCRdb ran MiXCR on the reads and lists one entry per CDR3 protein. The sample lists about 150,000 distinct CDR3 sequences; roughly 48% were seen once. CDR1 SNHLY and CDR2 FYNNEI come from the germline V gene. CDR3 length: 17 amino acids. V dropped 8 bases and J dropped 1 base, with 23 bases sitting between them. This sequence joins TRBV2 and TRBJ1-2, with D possibly matching TRBD1 (5 bases). The source material was sorted CD4+, CD8+, or CD8+CD57+ T cells (not recorded which) from PBMCs. The TCR comes from a human donor with aplastic anemia. The CDR3 loop is CASGLTVQSILNYGYTF. CDR3 DNA: TGTGCCAGCGGACTGACAGTGCAGTCCATCCTTAACTATGGCTACACCTTC.